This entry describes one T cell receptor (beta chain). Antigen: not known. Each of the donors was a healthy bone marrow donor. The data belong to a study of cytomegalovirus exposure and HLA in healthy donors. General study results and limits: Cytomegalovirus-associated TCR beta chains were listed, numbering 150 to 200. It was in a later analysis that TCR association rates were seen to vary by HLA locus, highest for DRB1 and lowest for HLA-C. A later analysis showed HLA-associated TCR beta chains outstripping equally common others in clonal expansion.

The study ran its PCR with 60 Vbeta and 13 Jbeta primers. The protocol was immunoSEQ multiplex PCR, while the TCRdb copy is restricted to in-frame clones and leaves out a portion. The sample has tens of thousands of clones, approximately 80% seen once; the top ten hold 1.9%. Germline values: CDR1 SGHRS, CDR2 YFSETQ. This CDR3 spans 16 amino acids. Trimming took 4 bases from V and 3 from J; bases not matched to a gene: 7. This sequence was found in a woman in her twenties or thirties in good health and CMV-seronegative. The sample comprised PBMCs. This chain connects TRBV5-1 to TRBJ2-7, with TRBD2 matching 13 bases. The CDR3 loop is CASSPTSGRTLYEQYF. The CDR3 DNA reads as TGCGCCAGCAGCCCGACTAGCGGGAGGACCCTCTACGAGCAGTACTTC.